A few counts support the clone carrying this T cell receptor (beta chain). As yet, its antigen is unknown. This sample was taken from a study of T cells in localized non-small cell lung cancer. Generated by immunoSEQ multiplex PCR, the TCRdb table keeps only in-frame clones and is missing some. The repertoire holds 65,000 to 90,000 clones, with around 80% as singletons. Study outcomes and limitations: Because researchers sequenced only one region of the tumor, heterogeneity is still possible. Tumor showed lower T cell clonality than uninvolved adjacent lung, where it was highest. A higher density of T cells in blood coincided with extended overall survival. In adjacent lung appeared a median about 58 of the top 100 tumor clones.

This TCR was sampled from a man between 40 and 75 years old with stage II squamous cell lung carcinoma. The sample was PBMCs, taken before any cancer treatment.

CDR3 sequence: CASSLGETQYF. The CDR3 DNA reads as TGTGCCAGCAGCCTCGGGGAGACCCAGTACTTC. The V gene is TRBV2, the J gene TRBJ2-5; D ambiguous. This CDR3 region has 11 residues. Germline V CDR1 and CDR2: SNHLY, FYNNEI. Trimming shortened V by 6 bases and J by 5 bases, and 7 bases separated the two germline ends.